This entry lists 8 T cell receptor beta chains sequenced from one sample in a study of cytomegalovirus exposure and HLA in healthy donors. The repertoire was sequenced with immunoSEQ multiplex PCR; TCRdb's copy has only in-frame clones and lacks some. The sample lists about 250,000 clones; roughly 90% were seen once. Sequencing was done on a sample of PBMCs. These receptors all come from a man between 18 and 29 years old in good health and CMV-seropositive.

The genes are TRBV5-6 and TRBJ2-1; D is perhaps TRBD2 (5 bases). CDR1 is SGHDT, CDR2 YYEEEE, per germline. Trimming removed 3 bases at V and 7 bases at J, with 17 bases between. The CDR3 contains 15 residues. In DNA, the CDR3 is TGTGCCAGCAGCTCAGCCGGCTTTAGCGTGAATGAGCAGTTCTTC. This translates into CASSSAGFSVNEQFF.

The V gene is TRBV7-8, the J gene TRBJ2-7, with D possibly TRBD2 on 6 matching bases. In germline, CDR1 is SGHVS, CDR2 FQNEAQ. The CDR3 has 13 amino acids. The V and J ends lost 4 bases and 3 bases respectively, with 10 bases between them. The CDR3 bases are TGTGCCAGCAGCTCGGGACTCCGCTACGAGCAGTACTTC. Its translation is CASSSGLRYEQYF.

The chain has TRBV5-1 and TRBJ1-1; D is unresolved. From germline, CDR1 is SGHRS and CDR2 YFSETQ. Trimming took off 2 bases at V and 3 bases at J, with 14 bases between the two ends. The CDR3 has 15 residues. CDR3: CASSFIGVPDTEAFF. The CDR3 nucleotides are TGCGCCAGCAGCTTCATTGGGGTTCCGGACACTGAAGCTTTCTTT.

The V and J genes are TRBV20-1 and TRBJ2-1; 12 nucleotides align to TRBD2. Germline V gives CDR1 DFQATT, CDR2 SNEGSKA (reference sequence). This CDR3 comprises 11 residues. V shed 3 bases, J shed 15 bases, and the junction held 3 bases outside the gene matches. The CDR3 region is CSASTSGGRFF. DNA of the CDR3: TGCAGTGCTAGTACTAGCGGGGGGAGGTTCTTC.

The chain carries TRBV29-1 and TRBJ2-1; D is perhaps TRBD1 or TRBD2 (5 bases each). Germline V gives CDR1 SQVTM, CDR2 ANQGSEA. The CDR3 is made up of 12 amino acids. The V end was cut by 7 bases, the J end by 2 bases, with 9 bases between. CDR3 loop: CSGDDTYNEQFF. DNA of the CDR3: TGCAGCGGGGACGACACCTACAATGAGCAGTTCTTC.

Concerning this clone: Other DNA sequences from this sample encode an identical CDR3 as well. The chain couples TRBV11-2 to TRBJ1-2, with TRBD1 matching 10 bases. After removal of 5 bases from V and 6 bases from J, the junction contained 3 bases not matched to a gene. In germline, CDR1 is SGHAT, CDR2 FQNNGV. The CDR3 loop spans 13 amino acids. Here the CDR3 reads CASSPGTGDGYTF. CDR3 bases: TGTGCCAGCAGCCCCGGGACAGGGGATGGCTACACCTTC.

On this clone: The sample carries other DNA sequences with the same CDR3. J is TRBJ1-5 and V is TRBV6-5; 7 bases map to TRBD1. The germline CDR1 and CDR2 sequences are MNHEY and SVGAGI. The CDR3 runs 14 residues. V was pared by 8 bases and J by 4 bases, with 8 bases of the junction left unmatched. In DNA, the CDR3 is TGTGCCAGCCGTCGGACAGGCCGGAATCAGCCCCAGCATTTT. It is translated as CASRRTGRNQPQHF.

The rearrangement links TRBV6-5 to TRBJ2-3; D ambiguous. The CDR3 sequence is 11 residues long. Trimming pared 7 bases from V and 4 bases from J, leaving 6 bases between. Per the germline V gene, CDR1 is MNHEY and CDR2 is SVGAGI. The CDR3 sequence is CASTDADTQYF. The CDR3 region has the DNA TGTGCCAGCACTGATGCAGATACGCAGTATTTT.